The rows below give T cell receptor beta chains drawn from one sample of a study of control samples from healthy donors and cancer patients. Profiled with immunoSEQ multiplex PCR; TCRdb holds only in-frame clones, not every one. The top ten clones hold 3.5% to 4.5% of a sample with about 94,000 clones, roughly nine tenths of them seen once. Sequencing was done on a sample of blood. The receptors originated from a woman between 18 and 29 years old in good health. CDR3s include the opening cysteine and the closing phenylalanine or tryptophan. D genes are given only for firm matches. A row's size may be missing; if present it is once, few, many or a size class.

V gene	clone size	D gene	J gene	CDR3 DNA	CDR3 protein
TRBV6-5	.	.	TRBJ1-2	TGTGCCAGCAGTTACTCGAACGGAGCCGGGGGCTACACCTTC	CASSYSNGAGGYTF
TRBV3-1/TRBV3-2	few	TRBD1	TRBJ1-3	TGTGCCAGCACTGACAGGGGGCTCGGAAACACCATATATTTT	CASTDRGLGNTIYF
TRBV6-6	.	.	TRBJ1-4	TGTGCCAGCAACGAGAGTCCGGGAGCGAAACTGTTTTTT	CASNESPGAKLFF
TRBV19	.	.	TRBJ1-2	TGTGCCAGTAGTAAGGATGCAGGGGCCCTCTCTTATGGCTACACCTTC	CASSKDAGALSYGYTF
TRBV5-1	once	TRBD1	TRBJ2-7	TGCGCCAGCAGCACAGGGACAGGGAACTACGAGCAGTACTTC	CASSTGTGNYEQYF
TRBV11-1	.	.	TRBJ2-3	TGTGCCAGCAGCTTAGCAGGAGGCCGATACACAGATACGCAGTATTTT	CASSLAGGRYTDTQYF
TRBV13	.	.	TRBJ1-1	TGTGCCAGCAGCCAAGGGGGTAGGATGAACACTGAAGCTTTCTTT	CASSQGGRMNTEAFF
TRBV5-1	few	.	TRBJ2-2	TGCGCCAGCAGAAGAGGGGGGCCGAACACCGGGGAGCTGTTTTTT	CASRRGGPNTGELFF
TRBV7-2	.	.	TRBJ1-4	TGTGCCAGCAGCTTGGCAACAGGGAGGGATGAAAAACTGTTTTTT	CASSLATGRDEKLFF
TRBV4-1	.	TRBD1	TRBJ1-2	TGCGCCAGCAGCCTGGAACAGGGGGCCGGCTATGGCTACACCTTC	CASSLEQGAGYGYTF
TRBV20-1	.	.	TRBJ2-1	TGCAGTGCTAGAATCAGGGGTGAGCAGTTCTTC	CSARIRGEQFF
TRBV6-5	.	.	TRBJ1-1	TGTGCCAGCAGTTACAGAATAGCGTCAAACACTGAAGCTTTCTTT	CASSYRIASNTEAFF
TRBV6-4	few	TRBD2	TRBJ2-3	TGTGCCAGCAGTGACTCTAGCGGGGGGGCAGATACGCAGTATTTT	CASSDSSGGADTQYF
TRBV2	.	.	TRBJ2-3	TGTGCCAGCAGTGAAGCGGAGTTAGATACGCAGTATTTT	CASSEAELDTQYF
TRBV4-1	.	TRBD2	TRBJ2-3	TGCGCCAGCAGCCAAGATGGGGGGGTTACGCAGTATTTT	CASSQDGGVTQYF
TRBV29-1	.	.	TRBJ2-5	TGCAGCGTTGACGGAGAAGGGACGCATGAAGAGACCCAGTACTTC	CSVDGEGTHEETQYF
TRBV19	.	.	TRBJ1-5	TGTGCCAGTAGTATAGGCCAGGGATACAATCAGCCCCAGCATTTT	CASSIGQGYNQPQHF
TRBV2	.	.	TRBJ1-2	TGTGCCAGCAGTGACGCCTACACCTTC	CASSDAYTF
TRBV25-1	.	TRBD2	TRBJ2-3	TGTGCCAGCAGTGAATCCGCTAGCGGGCCTACAGATACGCAGTATTTT	CASSESASGPTDTQYF
TRBV7-3	.	TRBD2	TRBJ2-5	TGTGCCAGCAGCTCGGGACTAGCGGGGGTTCAAGAGACCCAGTACTTC	CASSSGLAGVQETQYF
TRBV27	.	.	TRBJ1-4	TGTGCCAGCAGTCCTCCGGAGGGATTGGGAGAAAAACTGTTTTTT	CASSPPEGLGEKLFF
TRBV27	.	.	TRBJ1-5	TGTGCCAGCAGACAGGGCTATAGCAATCAGCCCCAGCATTTT	CASRQGYSNQPQHF
TRBV6-5	once	.	TRBJ1-2	TGTGCCAGCAGTTCCCCGGGCAGGACGACTATGGGCTACACCTTC	CASSSPGRTTMGYTF
TRBV6-5	.	.	TRBJ1-4	TGTGCCAGCAGTTACTATGGGGAAAAACTGTTTTTT	CASSYYGEKLFF
TRBV19	.	.	TRBJ1-1	TGTGCCAGTCTGGCAGGGATGAACACTGAAGCTTTCTTT	CASLAGMNTEAFF
TRBV12-3/TRBV12-4	.	.	TRBJ1-6	TGTGCCAGCAGACGAGGACTTTCACCCCTCCACTTT	CASRRGLSPLHF
TRBV5-1	.	.	TRBJ2-3	TGCGCCAGCAGCTTTACCCCCCAGGCTGTGGATACGCAGTATTTT	CASSFTPQAVDTQYF
TRBV19	.	.	TRBJ2-3	TGTGCCAGTAGTATTGGTTCCCAGGGCACAGATACGCAGTATTTT	CASSIGSQGTDTQYF
TRBV5-6	.	.	TRBJ1-1	TGTGCCAGCAGCTTTATATTGGGCATGAACACTGAAGCTTTCTTT	CASSFILGMNTEAFF
TRBV5-4	.	TRBD2	TRBJ2-5	TGTGCCAGCAGCCCCCTAGCGGGGGGGCGTGAGACCCAGTACTTC	CASSPLAGGRETQYF
TRBV7-2	.	.	TRBJ1-5	TGTGCCAGCAGCTTAGTTGAGGGACAGCCCCAGCATTTT	CASSLVEGQPQHF
TRBV27	.	.	TRBJ1-1	TGTGCCAGCCAGGGAGACACTGAAGCTTTCTTT	CASQGDTEAFF
TRBV12-3/TRBV12-4	.	.	TRBJ1-1	TGTGCCAGCAGTGGGACAGAAGCTTTCTTT	CASSGTEAFF
TRBV6-5	.	TRBD1	TRBJ1-2	TGTGCCAGCAGTACTCTCGGACAGGGGAACTATGGCTACACCTTC	CASSTLGQGNYGYTF
TRBV7-8	.	.	TRBJ2-7	TGTGCCAGCAGCTTAGGGGACGAGCAGTACTTC	CASSLGDEQYF
TRBV27	.	.	TRBJ1-1	TGTGCCAGCAGTCCGAGGGGGGGGCCAGAGGCTTTCTTT	CASSPRGGPEAFF
TRBV2	once	.	TRBJ1-2	TGTGCCAGCAGTGAGGCGCAGGGAAGCTATGGCTACACCTTC	CASSEAQGSYGYTF
TRBV19	.	.	TRBJ1-5	TGTGCCAGTAGTAGGTCGGGGTTGCCCCAGCATTTT	CASSRSGLPQHF
TRBV6-6	.	TRBD1	TRBJ1-2	TGTGCCAGCAGTACCCCTGACAGGGGGAACTATGGCTACACCTTC	CASSTPDRGNYGYTF
TRBV15	.	TRBD1	TRBJ1-2	TGTGCCACCAGCAGAGACCGGACAGGAAGCTATGGCTACACCTTC	CATSRDRTGSYGYTF
TRBV7-9	.	.	TRBJ1-4	TGTGCCAGCAGCTGGATTTCAGAGGGTAATGAAAAACTGTTTTTT	CASSWISEGNEKLFF
TRBV7-2	.	.	TRBJ1-2	TGTGCCAGCAGCTTAGCGCCACAGGGTGGCTACACCTTC	CASSLAPQGGYTF
TRBV27	.	.	TRBJ1-2	TGTGCCAGCCGGGGGACGGACCATAACTATGGCTACACCTTC	CASRGTDHNYGYTF
TRBV13	.	.	TRBJ2-2	TGTGCCAGCAGCCCTAGGACAGCTAACACCGGGGAGCTGTTTTTT	CASSPRTANTGELFF
TRBV2	.	.	TRBJ1-1	TGTGCCAGCAGTGATGGGCAGGGAGGGAGGGAAGCTTTCTTT	CASSDGQGGREAFF
TRBV20-1	.	.	TRBJ1-4	TGCAGTGCTAGTTTTCGAGACAGTAATGAAAAACTGTTTTTT	CSASFRDSNEKLFF
TRBV4-1	.	.	TRBJ1-5	TGCGCCAGCAGTCACGACGACCGGGACAAAAGCAATCAGCCCCAGCATTTT	CASSHDDRDKSNQPQHF
TRBV4-1	.	TRBD1	TRBJ2-7	TGCGCCAGCAGCCAATCCCCCGCCGTGGACAGGGCCTCCCACGAGCAGTACTTC	CASSQSPAVDRASHEQYF
TRBV18	.	.	TRBJ1-2	TGTGCCAGCTCACCCGGGGACACCGCCTATGGCTACACCTTC	CASSPGDTAYGYTF
TRBV7-9	.	.	TRBJ1-1	TGTGCCAGCAGCTTAGGTACGGGGGCGGTCGCTGAAGCTTTCTTT	CASSLGTGAVAEAFF
TRBV7-8	.	TRBD1	TRBJ2-7	TGTGCCAGCAGCCCCCCCTTCTGGGCAGGGGGCTCCTACGAGCAGTACTTC	CASSPPFWAGGSYEQYF
TRBV28	.	.	TRBJ1-2	TGTGCCAGCAGTTTTCAGGGGCGATCAAGCGATGGCTACACCTTC	CASSFQGRSSDGYTF
TRBV9	.	TRBD2	TRBJ2-1	TGTGCCAGCAGCGGAAGCGGGGGGGCCCACAATGAGCAGTTCTTC	CASSGSGGAHNEQFF
TRBV6-5	.	.	TRBJ2-7	TGTGCCAGCACTCACAGGGTCCTCTCCTACGAGCAGTACTTC	CASTHRVLSYEQYF
TRBV20-1	.	.	TRBJ1-1	TGCAGTGCCTCAGGGAACACTGAAGCTTTCTTT	CSASGNTEAFF
TRBV7-2	.	TRBD1	TRBJ2-3	TGTGCCAGCACTAACAGGGGGCGCGTGGAGGACACGCAGTATTTT	CASTNRGRVEDTQYF
TRBV2	.	.	TRBJ1-2	TGTGCCGGCGGGGCGGGGGAGGACTATGGCTACACCTTC	CAGGAGEDYGYTF
TRBV9	.	TRBD2	TRBJ2-3	TGTGCCAGCAGCAGGTCGTTCGGGGGGGCCGCAGATACGCAGTATTTT	CASSRSFGGAADTQYF
TRBV3-1/TRBV3-2	.	.	TRBJ2-3	TGTGCCAGCAGCCAAGGGGGAGATACGCAGTATTTT	CASSQGGDTQYF
TRBV15	.	.	TRBJ1-2	TGTGCCACCAGCAGAGATTTGCCGGGAGTTTCGGGCGGCTACACCTTC	CATSRDLPGVSGGYTF